This record looks at one T cell receptor beta chain sequence and its context. The source of the sample is a study of blood T cell repertoires in COVID-19. Study-level background: The samples span acute and convalescent COVID-19 from the United States, Italy and Spain. T cells, B-cell-depleted T cells, or PBMCs supplied cDNA or gDNA.

Germline V gene lookup returns CDR1 MNHEY and CDR2 SVGAGI. This CDR3 is built from 14 residues. V lost 10 bases to trimming and J lost 8 bases, with 23 bases between them. The authors' processing: How many nucleated cells were present was estimated from reference gene primer amplification. Using immunoSEQ multiplex PCR, the repertoire was profiled, and TCRdb retains in-frame clones only, with some absent. V, J and clone size are taken as reported in that table, and D and trimming were inferred from the DNA itself. This sample yields 150,000 to 200,000 clones, of which about 86% are seen a single time; approximately 2.4% belongs to the top ten.

The chain joins TRBV6-5 to TRBJ1-2; D possibly corresponds to TRBD1 (5 bases). This receptor was taken from a human donor with acute or convalescent COVID-19. The donor label of this sample is uncertain. The sample consisted of peripheral blood. The CDR3 spells CATNDSPPGEGYTF. DNA of the CDR3: TGTGCCACAAACGACAGCCCCCCGGGTGAAGGCTACACCTTC.